One and the same sample provided the 11 T cell receptor beta chains below, sequenced in a study of post-analysis software for immune sequencing data. These receptors are not linked to any known antigen. cDNA libraries of TCR beta carried unique molecular identifiers. TCRdb reprocessed the PCR reads via MiXCR and lists one record per CDR3 protein. The sample holds approximately 690,000 distinct CDR3 sequences, 55% to 60% seen once. Whole-study findings and limits: There were a few TRBV segments more frequent in patients than controls, and TRBV5-6, TRBV5-1 and TRBV20-1 were among them.

Specimen: blood. The receptors shown here come from a girl aged 2 to 10 with multiple sclerosis.

This clonotype was seen a few times. V gene TRBV2 combines with J gene TRBJ2-1; 10 bases are a match to TRBD1. The CDR3 contains 15 residues. The V gene's germline CDR1 is SNHLY and CDR2 FYNNEI. V shed 3 bases and J 9 bases; nucleotides not matched to a gene: 8. DNA of the CDR3: TGTGCCAGCAGTGACGGGACAGGGGAGTGGAGTGAGCAGTTCTTC. Residues: CASSDGTGEWSEQFF.

This chain uses TRBV6-2 or TRBV6-3 with TRBJ1-1, with 7 bases identical to TRBD1. Germline CDR1 and CDR2: MNHEY and SVGEGT. The CDR3 sequence is 14 residues long. Losses at the gene ends were 6 bases for V and 2 bases for J; bases not matched to a gene: 6. CDR3 nucleotides: TGTGCCAGCAGGGACAGGCGGGGAAACACTGAAGCTTTCTTT. Its translation is CASRDRRGNTEAFF.

This clonotype was seen many times. This chain connects TRBV14 to TRBJ2-1; possibly TRBD2 for D (5 bases). V was shortened by 4 bases and J by 4 bases, with 17 bases between the two germline ends. Per the germline V gene, CDR1 is SGHDN and CDR2 is FVKESK. There are 16 residues in the CDR3. The CDR3 region has the DNA TGTGCCAGCAGCCGAGAAGGGCGGGCAGTGTACAATGAGCAGTTCTTC. Protein sequence: CASSREGRAVYNEQFF.

The chain combines TRBV12-3 or TRBV12-4 with TRBJ2-5; D remains ambiguous. V dropped 3 bases and J dropped 0 bases, with 8 bases sitting between them. This CDR3 is built from 14 residues. The CDR3 reads CASSFMADQETQYF. CDR3 nucleotides: TGTGCCAGCAGTTTTATGGCAGACCAAGAGACCCAGTACTTC.

The rearrangement links TRBV5-1 to TRBJ2-1; TRBD2 matches 11 bases. This CDR3 comprises 15 residues. Germline CDR1 and CDR2: SGHRS and YFSETQ. Germline trimming cut 3 bases from V and 6 bases from J; bases unmatched to any gene: 5. CDR3 nucleotide sequence: TGCGCCAGCAGCTCGGTAGCGGGAGGGGGCAATGAGCAGTTCTTC. It codes for CASSSVAGGGNEQFF.

The chain employs TRBV4-3 and TRBJ2-4, with 8 positions matching TRBD2. The CDR3 sequence is 19 residues long. Trimming removed 1 base from V and 3 bases from J; junction bases left unmatched: 14. The germline V gene has CDR1 LGHNA and CDR2 YSLEER. The CDR3 loop is CASSQAVAGGRVGKNIQYF. The CDR3 DNA sequence: TGCGCCAGCAGCCAAGCTGTGGCGGGGGGCCGGGTCGGCAAAAACATTCAGTACTTC.

This chain joins TRBV25-1 and TRBJ2-7; no clear D. The CDR3 sequence is 13 residues long. Germline values: CDR1 MGHDK, CDR2 SYGVNS. Trimming cost V 3 bases and J 0 bases, with 6 bases left between them. The CDR3 loop reads CASSDPSSYEQYF. In nucleotides, the CDR3 is TGTGCCAGCAGTGACCCATCCTCCTACGAGCAGTACTTC.

This clonotype was recorded a few times. This chain joins TRBV4-1 and TRBJ2-7, with a weak D call TRBD2 (5 bases). The DNA matches TRBJ2-5 better at its end, which makes the J call doubtful. The CDR3 extends over 13 amino acids. Germline assignment: CDR1 MGHRA and CDR2 YSYEKL. The CDR3 coding sequence is TGCGCCAGCAGCCAAGCGGAGCGGGAGACCCAGTACTTC. Translated, it gives CASSQAERETQYF.

V usage is TRBV10-1 and J usage is TRBJ2-6, with D possibly matching TRBD1 (6 bases). The germline V gene has CDR1 WNHNN and CDR2 SYGVQD (reference sequence). Trimming removed 2 bases from V and 4 bases from J, with 12 bases in between. This CDR3 region has 16 residues. The CDR3 coding sequence is TGCGCCAGCAGTGAGGCAGGGGCTGCGGGGGCCAACGTCCTGACTTTC. It yields the protein CASSEAGAAGANVLTF.

J is TRBJ2-1 and V is TRBV6-2 or TRBV6-3; 11 nucleotides align to TRBD2. Germline V CDR1 and CDR2: MNHEY, SVGEGT. The J segment lost 8 bases and the V segment lost 4 bases, leaving 4 bases of the junction unmatched. The CDR3 is 14 amino acids. The CDR3 bases are TGTGCCAGCAGTTCCGGGACTAGCGGTTATGAGCAGTTCTTC. Amino acids: CASSSGTSGYEQFF.

Of note for this clonotype: A far larger clone is off by one base, so a read error is likely. This chain connects TRBV18 to TRBJ2-3; D not resolved. Germline CDR1 is KGHSH and CDR2 is LQKENI. This CDR3 has 12 amino acids. The CDR3 loop reads CACSPGTDTQYF. The CDR3 region has the DNA TGTGCCTGCTCACCAGGCACAGATACGCAGTATTTT.